These 9 T cell receptor beta chains were all obtained from the same sample, sequenced in a study of long-term antiretroviral therapy in people with HIV. Version v3.0 of the immunoSEQ assay was performed at survey level. Generated by immunoSEQ multiplex PCR, the TCRdb table keeps only in-frame clones and is missing some. The table has fewer than 25,000 clones, roughly 86% seen once. Sequenced here: unsorted PBMCs, sampled 1.8 years before starting antiretroviral therapy. These receptors came from a man aged 50-59 years with HIV.

This chain links TRBV30 with TRBJ1-1, with unresolved D. Trimming left V 2 bases short and J 5 bases short, with 12 bases between. The germline V gene encodes CDR1 GTSNPN and CDR2 SVGIG (reference sequence). This CDR3 contains 13 residues. CDR3 bases: TGTGCCTGGAGTTCGGATTTCGGGACTGAAGCTTTCTTT. Its translation is CAWSSDFGTEAFF.

This chain uses TRBV5-1 with TRBJ2-2; possible D gene TRBD2, 5 bases. The germline V gene encodes CDR1 SGHRS and CDR2 YFSETQ. The CDR3 is 17 amino acids. Trimming left V 4 bases short and J 3 bases short, with 19 bases between. The CDR3 nucleotides are TGCGCCAGCAGCACGGGATCCGAGGGAGCTGACACCGGGGAGCTGTTTTTT. Its translation is CASSTGSEGADTGELFF.

The V call is TRBV19, the J call TRBJ2-2, with 7 bases fitting TRBD2. With V trimmed by 3 bases and J by 0 bases, 4 bases remained unmatched. Per the germline V gene, CDR1 is LNHDA and CDR2 is SQIVND (reference sequence). This CDR3 contains 16 residues. DNA for the CDR3: TGTGCCAGTAGTATCATTGGGGGGGCGAACACCGGGGAGCTGTTTTTT. Translating it yields CASSIIGGANTGELFF.

The chain carries TRBV28 and TRBJ1-2, with D hard to call. The germline gives CDR1 MDHEN, CDR2 SYDVKM. Between the trimmed V and J ends, which lost 6 bases and 6 bases, there was a span of 11 bases. This CDR3 region has 12 residues. The CDR3, as DNA: TGTGCCAGCAGCCTCGGACGGAATGGCTACACCTTC. It codes for CASSLGRNGYTF.

The chain combines TRBV30 with TRBJ1-2; 7 bases agree with TRBD1. The CDR3 totals 14 residues. CDR1 GTSNPN and CDR2 SVGIG come from the germline V gene (reference sequence). V was pared by 6 bases and J by 7 bases, with 14 bases of the junction left unmatched. CDR3 amino acids: CACISGRGHGGYTF. DNA of the CDR3: TGTGCCTGCATTAGCGGTAGGGGGCACGGTGGCTACACCTTC.

The chain is built from TRBV5-1 and TRBJ2-1; D could derive from TRBD1 or TRBD2 (5 bases each). Trimming pared 5 bases from V and 10 bases from J, leaving 19 bases between. This CDR3 has 14 residues. CDR1 and CDR2 from the germline V gene are SGHRS and YFSETQ. The CDR3 DNA follows: TGCGCCAGCAGTGTGAGGGGTTGGGATCGGGAGCAGTTCTTC. Its protein product is CASSVRGWDREQFF.

This clone has only a few counts. The rearrangement joins TRBV2 to TRBJ1-6, with TRBD1 matching over 7 bases. The germline V gene encodes CDR1 SNHLY and CDR2 FYNNEI. Trimming at V came to 6 bases and at J to 12 bases, leaving 8 bases not matched to a gene. This CDR3 is 13 amino acids long. The CDR3 DNA follows: TGTGCCAGCAGCCCGGACAGGACGGAACCCCTCCACTTT. Its translation: CASSPDRTEPLHF.

The chain has TRBV12-5 and TRBJ1-1, with D unclear. The V end was cut by 9 bases, the J end by 5 bases, with 13 bases between. From germline, CDR1 is LGHNT and CDR2 FRNRAP. This CDR3 is built from 12 residues. The CDR3 reads CASLAGWTEAFF. The CDR3 DNA reads as TGTGCTAGCCTCGCGGGTTGGACTGAAGCTTTCTTT.

The CDR3 coding sequence is TGCGCCAGCATCAAACCGGGGGACAGGGGGCAAACTGAAGCTTTCTTT. Protein: CASIKPGDRGQTEAFF. The V and J genes are TRBV23-1 and TRBJ1-1, with 12 bases aligning to TRBD1. TRBV23-1 is assigned to the ORF class and has an uncertain function. The CDR3 spans 16 residues. V lost 7 bases and J lost 5; bases outside the gene matches: 11.